This T cell receptor (beta chain) was recovered during a study of blood T cell repertoires in COVID-19. As processed by the authors: Amplification of reference gene primers provided the estimated nucleated cell counts. Repertoires were generated with immunoSEQ multiplex PCR, while TCRdb's copy carries only in-frame clones and drops some. V and J calls and clone size are those listed in that table; D and trimming were worked out from the DNA. The sample has 200,000 to 300,000 clones, about 89% seen once. The germline V and J ends were trimmed by 0 bases and 5 bases, with 15 bases remaining between them. Germline assignment: CDR1 SGHRS and CDR2 YFSETQ. The CDR3 is made up of 16 amino acids.

The sample comprised peripheral blood. V and J are TRBV5-1 and TRBJ2-1, with D hard to call. The sequence was collected from a man aged 35 to 55 who had recovered from COVID-19. CDR3 nucleotides: TGCGCCAGCAGCTTGGGGCCGGCGGTTTCAGACAATGAGCAGTTCTTC. It encodes CASSLGPAVSDNEQFF.